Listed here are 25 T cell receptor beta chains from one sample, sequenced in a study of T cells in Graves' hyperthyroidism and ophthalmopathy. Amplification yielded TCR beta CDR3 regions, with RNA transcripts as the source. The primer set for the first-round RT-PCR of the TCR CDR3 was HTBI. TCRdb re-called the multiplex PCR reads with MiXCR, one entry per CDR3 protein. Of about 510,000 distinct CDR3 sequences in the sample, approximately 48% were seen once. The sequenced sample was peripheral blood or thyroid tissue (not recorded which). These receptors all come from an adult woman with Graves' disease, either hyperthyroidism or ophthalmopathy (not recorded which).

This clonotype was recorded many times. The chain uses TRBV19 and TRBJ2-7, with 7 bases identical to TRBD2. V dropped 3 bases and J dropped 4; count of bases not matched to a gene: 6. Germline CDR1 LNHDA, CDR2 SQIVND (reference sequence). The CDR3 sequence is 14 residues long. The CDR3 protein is CASSIGLGGYEQYF. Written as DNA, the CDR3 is TGTGCCAGTAGTATTGGACTAGGCGGATACGAGCAGTACTTC.

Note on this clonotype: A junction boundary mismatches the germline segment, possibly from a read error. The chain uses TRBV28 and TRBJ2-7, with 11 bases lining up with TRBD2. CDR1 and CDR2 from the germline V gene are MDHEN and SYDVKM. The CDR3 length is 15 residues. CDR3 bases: TGTGCCAGCAGTTTATCGACTAGCGGGAACTACGGGCAGTACTTC. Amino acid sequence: CASSLSTSGNYGQYF.

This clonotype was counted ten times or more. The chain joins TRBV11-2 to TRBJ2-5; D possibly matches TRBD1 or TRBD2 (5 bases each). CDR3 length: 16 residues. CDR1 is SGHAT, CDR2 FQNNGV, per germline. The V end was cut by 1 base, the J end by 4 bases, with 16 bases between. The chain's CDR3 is CASSLGPGASRETQYF. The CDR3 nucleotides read TGTGCCAGCAGCTTAGGGCCTGGGGCTAGCCGAGAGACCCAGTACTTC.

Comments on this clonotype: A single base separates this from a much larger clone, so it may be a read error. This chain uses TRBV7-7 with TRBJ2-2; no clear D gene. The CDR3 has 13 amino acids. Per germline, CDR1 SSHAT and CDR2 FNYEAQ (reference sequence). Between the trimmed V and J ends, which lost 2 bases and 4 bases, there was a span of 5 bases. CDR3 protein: CASSLYTTGELFF. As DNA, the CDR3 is TGTGCCAGCAGCTTATACACCACCGGGGAGCTGTTTTTT.

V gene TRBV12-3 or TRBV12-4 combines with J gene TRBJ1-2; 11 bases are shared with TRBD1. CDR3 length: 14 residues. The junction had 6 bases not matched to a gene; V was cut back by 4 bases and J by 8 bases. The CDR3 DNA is TGTGCCAGCAGTTGGACAGGGGGCGCGGAAGGCTACACCTTC. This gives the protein CASSWTGGAEGYTF.

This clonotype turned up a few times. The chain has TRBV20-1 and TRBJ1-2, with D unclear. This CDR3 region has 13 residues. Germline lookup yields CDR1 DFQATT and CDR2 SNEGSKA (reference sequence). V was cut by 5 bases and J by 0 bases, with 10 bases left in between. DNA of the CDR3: TGCAGTGCTGACACGGGAGCTAACTATGGCTACACCTTC. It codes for CSADTGANYGYTF.

Here the CDR3 reads CASSGFQGQGETQYF. CDR3 coding DNA: TGTGCCAGCAGTGGTTTCCAGGGCCAGGGAGAGACCCAGTACTTC. The V and J genes are TRBV2 and TRBJ2-5; maybe TRBD1 (5 bases). Germline lookup yields CDR1 SNHLY and CDR2 FYNNEI. Deletions cut 4 bases from V and 4 bases from J, with 16 bases between. This CDR3 is built from 15 residues.

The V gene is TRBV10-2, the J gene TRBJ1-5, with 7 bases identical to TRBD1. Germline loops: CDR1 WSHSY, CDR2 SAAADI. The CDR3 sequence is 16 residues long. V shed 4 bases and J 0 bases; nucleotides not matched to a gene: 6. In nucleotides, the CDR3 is TGCGCCAGCAGTGCCGGGACAGATTATAGCAATCAGCCCCAGCATTTT. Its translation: CASSAGTDYSNQPQHF.

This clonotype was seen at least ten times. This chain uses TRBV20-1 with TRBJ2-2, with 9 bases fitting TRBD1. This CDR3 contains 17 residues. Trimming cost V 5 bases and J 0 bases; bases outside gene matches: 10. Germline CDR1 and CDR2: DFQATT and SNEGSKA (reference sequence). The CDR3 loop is CSAGSSGQGTNTGELFF. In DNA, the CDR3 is TGCAGTGCTGGGTCTAGCGGACAGGGGACGAACACCGGGGAGCTGTTTTTT.

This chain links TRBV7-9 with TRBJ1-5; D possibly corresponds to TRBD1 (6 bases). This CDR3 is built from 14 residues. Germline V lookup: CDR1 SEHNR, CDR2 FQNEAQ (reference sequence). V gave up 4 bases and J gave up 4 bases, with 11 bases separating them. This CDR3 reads CASSSGGQNQPQHF. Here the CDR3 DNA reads TGTGCCAGCAGCTCCGGGGGGCAAAATCAGCCCCAGCATTTT.

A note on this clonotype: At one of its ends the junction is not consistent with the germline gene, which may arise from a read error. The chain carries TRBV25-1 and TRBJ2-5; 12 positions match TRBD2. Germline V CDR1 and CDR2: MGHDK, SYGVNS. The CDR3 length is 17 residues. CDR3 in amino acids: CDSSEWLAGGNQETQYF. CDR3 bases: TGTGACAGCAGTGAATGGCTAGCGGGAGGGAACCAAGAGACCCAGTACTTC. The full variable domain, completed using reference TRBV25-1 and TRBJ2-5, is EADIYQTPRYLVIGTGKKITLECSQTMGHDKMYWYQQDPGMELHLIHYSYGVNSTEKGDLSSESTVSRIRTEHFPLTLESARPSHTSQYLCDSSEWLAGGNQETQYFGPGTRLLVL.

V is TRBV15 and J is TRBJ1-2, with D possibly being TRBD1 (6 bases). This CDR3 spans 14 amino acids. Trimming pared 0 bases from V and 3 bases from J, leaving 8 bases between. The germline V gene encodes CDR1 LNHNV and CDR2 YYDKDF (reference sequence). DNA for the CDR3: TGTGCCACCAGCAGAGACAGGGGTGACTATGGCTACACCTTC. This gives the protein CATSRDRGDYGYTF.

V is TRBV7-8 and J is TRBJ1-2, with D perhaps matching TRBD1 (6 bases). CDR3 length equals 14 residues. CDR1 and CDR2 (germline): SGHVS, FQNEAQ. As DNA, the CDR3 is TGTGCTAGAGAAATAGCCACGGACAGTTTAGGCTACACCTTC. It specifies CAREIATDSLGYTF.

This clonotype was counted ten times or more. The CDR3 protein is CASSSGGGTSGNTIYF. CDR3 coding DNA: TGTGCCAGCAGTTCTGGAGGGGGAACCTCTGGAAACACCATATATTTT. This chain links TRBV9 with TRBJ1-3; D is possibly TRBD1 (6 bases). The CDR3 loop spans 16 amino acids. The V gene's germline CDR1 is SGDLS and CDR2 YYNGEE. V was cut by 5 bases and J by 0 bases, with 15 bases left in between.

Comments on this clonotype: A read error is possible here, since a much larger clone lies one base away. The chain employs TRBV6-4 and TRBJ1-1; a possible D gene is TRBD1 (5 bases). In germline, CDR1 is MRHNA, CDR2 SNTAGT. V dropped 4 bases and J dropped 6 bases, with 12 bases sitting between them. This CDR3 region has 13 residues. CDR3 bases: TGTGCCAGCAGTGGTACCCCGGGGGCTGAAGCTTTCTTT. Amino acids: CASSGTPGAEAFF.

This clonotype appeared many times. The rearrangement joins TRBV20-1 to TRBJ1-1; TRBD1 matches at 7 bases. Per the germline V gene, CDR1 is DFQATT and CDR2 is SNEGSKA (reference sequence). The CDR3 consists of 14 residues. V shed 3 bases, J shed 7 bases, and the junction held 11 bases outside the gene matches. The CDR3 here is CSASLTGQADEAFF. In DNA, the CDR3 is TGCAGTGCTAGCCTTACCGGACAGGCGGATGAAGCTTTCTTT.

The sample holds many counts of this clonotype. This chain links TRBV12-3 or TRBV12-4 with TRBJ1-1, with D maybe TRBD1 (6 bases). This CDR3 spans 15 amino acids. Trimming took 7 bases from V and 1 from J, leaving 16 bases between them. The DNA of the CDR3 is TGTGCCAGCACCAAGGGGGACACACGGAACACTGAAGCTTTCTTT. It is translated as CASTKGDTRNTEAFF.

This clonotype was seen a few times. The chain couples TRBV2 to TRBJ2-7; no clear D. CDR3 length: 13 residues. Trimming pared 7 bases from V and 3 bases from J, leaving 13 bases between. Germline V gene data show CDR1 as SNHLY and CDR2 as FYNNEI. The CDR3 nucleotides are TGTGCCAGCATGAGTACGAGCAACTACGAGCAGTACTTC. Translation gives CASMSTSNYEQYF.

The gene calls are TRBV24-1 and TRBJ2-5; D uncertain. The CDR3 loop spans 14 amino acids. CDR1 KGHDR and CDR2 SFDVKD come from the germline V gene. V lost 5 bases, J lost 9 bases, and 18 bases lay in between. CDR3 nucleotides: TGTGCCACCAGTGTTAGATATAGCAATCAGCCCCAGTACTTC. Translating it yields CATSVRYSNQPQYF.

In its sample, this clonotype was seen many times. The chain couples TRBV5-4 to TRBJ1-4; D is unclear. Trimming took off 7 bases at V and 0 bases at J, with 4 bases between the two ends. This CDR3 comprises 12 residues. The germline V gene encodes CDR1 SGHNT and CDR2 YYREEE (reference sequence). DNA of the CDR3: TGTGCCAGCGGAGCAACTAATGAAAAACTGTTTTTT. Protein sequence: CASGATNEKLFF.

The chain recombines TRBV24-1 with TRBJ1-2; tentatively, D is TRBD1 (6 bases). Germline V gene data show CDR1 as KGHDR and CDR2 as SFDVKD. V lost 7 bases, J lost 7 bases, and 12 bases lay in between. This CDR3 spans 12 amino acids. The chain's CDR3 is CATRDSLSGYTF. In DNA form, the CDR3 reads TGTGCCACCAGGGACAGTCTTTCTGGCTACACCTTC.

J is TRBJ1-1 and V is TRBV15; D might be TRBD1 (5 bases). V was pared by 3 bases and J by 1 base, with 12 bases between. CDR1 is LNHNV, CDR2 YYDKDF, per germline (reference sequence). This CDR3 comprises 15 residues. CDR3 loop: CATSSGGRENTEAFF. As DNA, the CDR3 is TGTGCCACCAGCAGTGGGGGACGAGAGAACACTGAAGCTTTCTTT.

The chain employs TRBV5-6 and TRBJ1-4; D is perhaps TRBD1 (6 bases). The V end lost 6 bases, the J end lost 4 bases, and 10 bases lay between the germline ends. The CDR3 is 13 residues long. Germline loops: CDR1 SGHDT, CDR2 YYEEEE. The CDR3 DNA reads TGTGCCAGCATGGACAGCCTTAATGAAAAACTGTTTTTT. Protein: CASMDSLNEKLFF.

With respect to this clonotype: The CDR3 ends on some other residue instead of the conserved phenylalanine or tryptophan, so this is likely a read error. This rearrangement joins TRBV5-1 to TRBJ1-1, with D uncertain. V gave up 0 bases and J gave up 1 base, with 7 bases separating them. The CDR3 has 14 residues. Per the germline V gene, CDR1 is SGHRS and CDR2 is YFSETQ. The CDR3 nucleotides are TGCGCCAGCAGCTTGGACCGTGGGAACACTGAAGCTTTCTCT. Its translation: CASSLDRGNTEAFS.

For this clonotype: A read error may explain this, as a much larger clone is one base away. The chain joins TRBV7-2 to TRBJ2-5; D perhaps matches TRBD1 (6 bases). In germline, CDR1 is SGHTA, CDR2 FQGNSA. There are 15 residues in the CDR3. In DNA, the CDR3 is TGTGCCAGCAGCCAGACCGGGACACAGGAGGAGACCCAGTGCTTC. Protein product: CASSQTGTQEETQCF.